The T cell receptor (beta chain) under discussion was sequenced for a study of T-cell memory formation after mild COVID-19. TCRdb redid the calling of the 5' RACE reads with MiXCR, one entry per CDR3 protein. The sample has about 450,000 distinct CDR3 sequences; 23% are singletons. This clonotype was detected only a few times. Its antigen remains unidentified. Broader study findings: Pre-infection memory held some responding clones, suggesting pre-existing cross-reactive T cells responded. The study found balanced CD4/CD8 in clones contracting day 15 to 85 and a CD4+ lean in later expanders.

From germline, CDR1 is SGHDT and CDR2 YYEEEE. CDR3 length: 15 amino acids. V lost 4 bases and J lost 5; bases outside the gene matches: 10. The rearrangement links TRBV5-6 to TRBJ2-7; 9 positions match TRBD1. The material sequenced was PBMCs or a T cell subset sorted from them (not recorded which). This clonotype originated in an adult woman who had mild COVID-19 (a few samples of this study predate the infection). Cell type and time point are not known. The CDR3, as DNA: TGTGCCAGCAGCCCCGAACCCGGGACAGGGAACGAGCAGTACTTC. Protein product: CASSPEPGTGNEQYF.